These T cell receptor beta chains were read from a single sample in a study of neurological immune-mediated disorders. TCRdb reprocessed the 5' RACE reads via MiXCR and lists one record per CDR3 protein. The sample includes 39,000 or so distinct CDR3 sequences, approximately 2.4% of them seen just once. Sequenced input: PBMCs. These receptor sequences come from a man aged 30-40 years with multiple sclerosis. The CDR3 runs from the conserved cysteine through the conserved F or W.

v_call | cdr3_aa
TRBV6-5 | CASNPIAGGTGELFF
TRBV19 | CASSLADEQYF
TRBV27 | CASSSGRGINYEQYF
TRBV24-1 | CATSDLKGGYSPLHF
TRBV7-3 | CASSSGRTGVYEQYF
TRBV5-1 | CASSGSGTGVDEQYF
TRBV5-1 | CASSLSGQGAGEQFF
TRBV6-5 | CASRDAYYEQFF
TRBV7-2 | CASSLQGGNTEAFF
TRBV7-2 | CASSLGRAGGPTDTQYF
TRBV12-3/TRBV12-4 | CASSFGTSGAETQYF
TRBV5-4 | CASSSGQGREFF
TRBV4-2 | CASSQESGSDEKLFF
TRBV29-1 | CSVHIGGETQYF
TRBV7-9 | CASSLAPTPGQDYEQYF
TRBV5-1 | CASSLATRQDTQYF
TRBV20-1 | CSAWGGTGGTSNQPQHF
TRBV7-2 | CASSLESGSSYEQYF
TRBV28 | CASTQPTGLSSYNEQFF
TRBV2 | CASSRLAGTDTQYF
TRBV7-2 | CASSLTPYYEQYF
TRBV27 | CASSLRGQGGTDTQYF
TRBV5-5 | CASSLDGLGLYGYTF
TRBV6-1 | CASSISGTGTNEKLFF
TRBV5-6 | CASSSRDRWVEQYF
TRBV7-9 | CASTQLVTGTVYQETQYF
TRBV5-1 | CASSGGQGGGYEQYF
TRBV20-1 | CSAQLGAEIYNEQFF
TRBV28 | CAASGQPINEQFF
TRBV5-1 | CASSPSGEPEQFF
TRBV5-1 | CASSRTGGDTEAFF
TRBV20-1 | CSAVRGETQYF
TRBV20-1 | CSALPGFGNQPQHF
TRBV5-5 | CASSHRAGRVTDTQYF
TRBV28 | CATNRGRRQPQHF
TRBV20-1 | CSAAGDRRPYEQYF
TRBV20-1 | CSARDQDSYSYEQYF
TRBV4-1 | CASSQGPGHYEQYF
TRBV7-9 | CASSPGLAKFF
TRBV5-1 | CASSYSGRTDTQYF
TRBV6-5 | CASSYGGTNNEQFF
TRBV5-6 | CASSLGEGYYEQYF
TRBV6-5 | CASSQNRGLSYTF
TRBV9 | CASSGRGRPQQYF
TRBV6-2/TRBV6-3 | CASSNSQRLYEQYF
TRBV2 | CASRSQVYEQYF
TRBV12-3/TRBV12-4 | CASSSDRVVSGELFF
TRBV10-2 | CASSEFSRGPQENTGELFF
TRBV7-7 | CASSSSAEPSDEQFF
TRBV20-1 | CSAREPPNRALGNTEAFF
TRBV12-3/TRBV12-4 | CASSFQEGGSEQFF